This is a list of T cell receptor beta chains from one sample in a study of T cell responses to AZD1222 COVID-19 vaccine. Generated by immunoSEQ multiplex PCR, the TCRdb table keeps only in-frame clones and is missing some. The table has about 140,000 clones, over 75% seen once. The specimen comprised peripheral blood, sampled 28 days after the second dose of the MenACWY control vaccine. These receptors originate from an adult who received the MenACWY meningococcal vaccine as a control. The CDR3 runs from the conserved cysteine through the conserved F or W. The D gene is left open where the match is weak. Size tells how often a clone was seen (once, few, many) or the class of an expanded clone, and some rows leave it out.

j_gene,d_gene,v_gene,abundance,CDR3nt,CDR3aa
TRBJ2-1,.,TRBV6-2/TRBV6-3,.,TGTGCCAGCAGCCCGGGACCTGGCTCCTACAATGAGCAGTTCTTC,CASSPGPGSYNEQFF
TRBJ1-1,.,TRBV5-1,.,TGCGCCAGCAGCCTGGGTAAGGAGGCTGAAGCTTTCTTT,CASSLGKEAEAFF
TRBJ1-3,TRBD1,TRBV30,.,TGTGCCTGGACTCCGGGACAGCCCTCTGGAAACACCATATATTTT,CAWTPGQPSGNTIYF
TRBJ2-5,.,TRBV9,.,TGTGCCAGCAGCGTAGAAGTTGGGAGGCGGGAGACCCAGTACTTC,CASSVEVGRRETQYF
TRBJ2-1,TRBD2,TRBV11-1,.,TGTGCCAGCAGCCGACTAGCGGGGGGGCCTTTCAATGAGCAGTTCTTC,CASSRLAGGPFNEQFF
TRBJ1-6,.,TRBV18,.,TGTGCCAGCTCACCACTGGGCAAGACTAATTCACCCCTCCACTTT,CASSPLGKTNSPLHF
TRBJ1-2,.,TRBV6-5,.,TGTGCCAGCAGTTTCCGGGCAGGGCTGGCTGGCTACACCTTC,CASSFRAGLAGYTF
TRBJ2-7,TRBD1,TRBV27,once,TGTGCCAGCAGTTTTACAGGGGCCTACGAGCAGTACTTC,CASSFTGAYEQYF
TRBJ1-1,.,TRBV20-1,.,TGCAGTGCTTGGGGTGACACTGAAGCTTTCTTT,CSAWGDTEAFF
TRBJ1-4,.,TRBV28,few,TGTGCCAGCAGAGACGGACGGCTTAATGAAAAACTGTTTTTT,CASRDGRLNEKLFF
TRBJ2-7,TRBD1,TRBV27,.,TGTGCCAGCAGTTACGGGACAGGGGAGTACGAGCAGTACTTC,CASSYGTGEYEQYF
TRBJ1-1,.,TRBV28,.,TGTGCCAGCAGTACCTTACCTGAAGCTTTCTTT,CASSTLPEAFF
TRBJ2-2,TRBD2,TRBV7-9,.,TGTGCCAGCAGCCGGACTAGCGGGGGGGTTACCGGGGAGCTGTTTTTT,CASSRTSGGVTGELFF
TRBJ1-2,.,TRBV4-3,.,TGCGCCAGCAGCCAAGCCCGTGGTGGCTACACCTTC,CASSQARGGYTF
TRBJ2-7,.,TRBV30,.,TGTGCCTGGGATACCGGGGTGCGGGAAGAGCAGTACTTC,CAWDTGVREEQYF
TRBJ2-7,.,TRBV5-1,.,TGCGCCAGCAGCTTGGTTGGGAGCTCCTACGAGCAGTACTTC,CASSLVGSSYEQYF
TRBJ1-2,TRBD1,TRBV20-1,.,TGCAGTGCTAGTCCGGCGGGACAGGGTAGGAATGGCTACACCTTC,CSASPAGQGRNGYTF
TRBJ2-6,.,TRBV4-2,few,TGTGCCAGCAGCCAAGGGGTCTCTGGGGCCAACGTCCTGACTTTC,CASSQGVSGANVLTF
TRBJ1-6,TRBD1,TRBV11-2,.,TGTGCCAGCAGCTTAGGAACAGGGGATAATTCACCCCTCCACTTT,CASSLGTGDNSPLHF
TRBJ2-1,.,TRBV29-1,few,TGCAGCGTTGCCCCCTCCTACAATGAGCAGTTCTTC,CSVAPSYNEQFF
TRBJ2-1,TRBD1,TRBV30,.,TGTGCCTGGAGACAGGGGAATGAGCAGTTCTTC,CAWRQGNEQFF
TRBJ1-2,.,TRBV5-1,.,TGCGCCAGCAGCCCCTCATCGGGGGCCTATGGCTACACCTTC,CASSPSSGAYGYTF
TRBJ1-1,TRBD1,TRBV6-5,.,TGTGCCAGCAGTTACACGGACAGGGGAATGAACACTGAAGCTTTCTTT,CASSYTDRGMNTEAFF
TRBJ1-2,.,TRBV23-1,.,TGCGCCAGCAGTCAATCGTGGGTCATTTGGGACTATGGCTACACCTTC,CASSQSWVIWDYGYTF
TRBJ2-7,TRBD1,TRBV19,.,TGTGCCAGTAGTATAGGAGGGGACAGGGTCTACGAGCAGTACTTC,CASSIGGDRVYEQYF
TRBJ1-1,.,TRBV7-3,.,TGTGCCAGCAGCCCATCCGGCTCCCGGAACACTGAAGCTTTCTTT,CASSPSGSRNTEAFF
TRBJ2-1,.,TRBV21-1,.,TGTGCCAGCAGACACGGGACGCGTGCGATGGAGCAGTTCTTC,CASRHGTRAMEQFF
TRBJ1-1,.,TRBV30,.,TGTGCCTGCACAGGGTCTGAAGCTTTCTTT,CACTGSEAFF
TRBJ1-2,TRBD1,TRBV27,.,TGTGCCAGCAGTTTAGAGGGGGCGGATGGCTACACCTTC,CASSLEGADGYTF
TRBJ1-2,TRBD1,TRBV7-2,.,TGTGCCAGCAGCGCCCGGGACCTTACAGGGGGTGGCTACACCTTC,CASSARDLTGGGYTF
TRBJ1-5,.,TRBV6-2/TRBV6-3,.,TGTGCCAGCAGTTACTCGAGGGGGGCGGGTCAGCCCCAGCATTTT,CASSYSRGAGQPQHF
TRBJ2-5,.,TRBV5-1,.,TGCGCCAGCAGCGCCTCCGTGGGGGAGACCCAGTACTTC,CASSASVGETQYF
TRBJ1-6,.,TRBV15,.,TGTGCCACCAGCAGAGAGTTGGGCTCACCCCTCCACTTT,CATSRELGSPLHF
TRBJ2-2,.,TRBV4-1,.,TGCGCCAGCAGCTGGGGTTGGACCGGGGAGCTGTTTTTT,CASSWGWTGELFF
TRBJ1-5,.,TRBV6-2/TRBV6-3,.,TGTGCCAGCAGTGACGGGCAGGGAAATCAGCCCCAGCATTTT,CASSDGQGNQPQHF
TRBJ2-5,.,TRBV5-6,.,TGTGCCAGCAGCTTTGGGACGGAAGAGACCCAGTACTTC,CASSFGTEETQYF
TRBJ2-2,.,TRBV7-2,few,TGTGCCAGCATAGTGACGGTCAACACCGGGGAGCTGTTTTTT,CASIVTVNTGELFF
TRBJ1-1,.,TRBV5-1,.,TGCGCCAGCCGGCATGGGCAGAACACTGAAGCTTTCTTT,CASRHGQNTEAFF
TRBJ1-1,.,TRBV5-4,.,TGTGCCAGCAACTCCCGCGGGGGGGGACAACGAAACACTGAAGCTTTCTTT,CASNSRGGGQRNTEAFF
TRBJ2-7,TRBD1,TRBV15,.,TGTGCCACCAGCAATCCCGGGACAGGGTCCTACGAGCAGTACTTC,CATSNPGTGSYEQYF
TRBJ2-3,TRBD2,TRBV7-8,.,TGTGCCAGCAGCTTATTTCGGCTAGCGGGAGGTGATACGCAGTATTTT,CASSLFRLAGGDTQYF
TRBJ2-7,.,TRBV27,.,TGTGCCAGCAGTGGCGGACCCTACGAGCAGTACTTC,CASSGGPYEQYF